These 11 T cell receptor beta chains were all obtained from the same sample, sequenced in a study of T cell changes during pregnancy in multiple sclerosis. Assay used: immunoSEQ multiplex PCR; TCRdb lists only in-frame clones, some missing. The data hold approximately 34,000 clones, with about 93% observed a single time. This specimen was CD4+ T cells from peripheral blood mononuclear cells, taken in the second trimester of pregnancy. The receptors stem from a female donor with multiple sclerosis, enrolled in a pregnancy study.

V gene TRBV7-2 combines with J gene TRBJ1-1; 9 bases map to TRBD1. Trimming cost V 5 bases and J 1 base; bases outside gene matches: 2. Looked up from germline, CDR1 is SGHTA and CDR2 is FQGNSA. The CDR3 totals 14 residues. The CDR3 region is CASSPDRGNTEAFF. For the CDR3, the DNA is TGTGCCAGCAGCCCGGACAGGGGGAACACTGAAGCTTTCTTT.

The V gene is TRBV11-2, the J gene TRBJ1-5; weak D call: TRBD1 (6 bases). From germline, CDR1 is SGHAT and CDR2 FQNNGV. The CDR3 runs 17 residues. V shed 1 base and J shed 4 bases, with 17 bases lying between them. The CDR3, as DNA: TGTGCCAGCAGCTTAGGCCGGGACAACTTGGGAAATCAGCCCCAGCATTTT. Translation gives CASSLGRDNLGNQPQHF.

This clone was observed a handful of times. The rearrangement links TRBV29-1 to TRBJ2-7; possible D gene TRBD1, 6 bases. V lost 6 bases and J lost 2, with 11 bases in between. The length of the CDR3 is 12 residues. Germline CDR1 is SQVTM and CDR2 is ANQGSEA. CDR3 coding DNA: TGCAGCGTCAACACAGGGCCCTACGAGCAGTACTTC. Its translation: CSVNTGPYEQYF.

The chain uses TRBV19 and TRBJ1-1; 10 nucleotides align to TRBD1. V lost 1 base, J lost 6 bases, and 8 bases stayed unmatched. The CDR3 contains 16 residues. The germline V gene encodes CDR1 LNHDA and CDR2 SQIVND (reference sequence). CDR3 in DNA: TGTGCCAGTAGTATAGTTACGGGGACAGGGGCTTCTGAAGCTTTCTTT. Residues: CASSIVTGTGASEAFF.

DNA of the CDR3: TGTGCCAGCCGGGACAGGGTCTATACTGAAGCTTTCTTT. Protein: CASRDRVYTEAFF. V gene TRBV25-1 combines with J gene TRBJ1-1, with 9 nucleotides matching TRBD1. The CDR3 extends over 13 amino acids. The junction had 6 bases not matched to a gene; V was cut back by 8 bases and J by 5 bases. Germline V gene data show CDR1 as MGHDK and CDR2 as SYGVNS.

This clone was seen only a few times. The genes are TRBV7-5 and TRBJ2-7; the table's D call of TRBD1 was not tested on the DNA. TRBV7-5 is marked as a pseudogene. The CDR3 covers 13 residues. The CDR3 DNA reads as TGTGTCAGAAGCTTGGACAGGGCCTACGAGCAGTACTTC. Translated: CVRSLDRAYEQYF.

The chain links TRBV11-2 to TRBJ2-2, with 7 bases matching TRBD2. V lost 4 bases to trimming and J lost 1 base; unmatched junction nucleotides: 6. The CDR3 has 16 residues. Germline V gene data show CDR1 as SGHAT and CDR2 as FQNNGV. Here the CDR3 DNA reads TGTGCCAGCAGCTCCGCTAGCGGAAGGAACACCGGGGAGCTGTTTTTT. It encodes CASSSASGRNTGELFF.

Here the CDR3 reads CASSPTTGATYEQYF. CDR3 DNA sequence: TGTGCCAGCTCACCGACGACAGGGGCAACCTACGAGCAGTACTTC. This rearrangement joins TRBV18 to TRBJ2-7, with 8 nucleotides matching TRBD1. The CDR3 consists of 15 residues. The germline V gene has CDR1 KGHSH and CDR2 LQKENI. Losses at the gene ends were 3 bases for V and 2 bases for J; bases not matched to a gene: 6. The variable domain in full, with the rest retrieved from reference TRBV18 and TRBJ2-7, is NAGVMQNPRHLVRRRGQEARLRCSPMKGHSHVYWYRQLPEEGLKFMVYLQKENIIDESGMPKERFSAEFPKEGPSILRIQQVVRGDSAAYFCASSPTTGATYEQYFGPGTRLTVT.

This clone has only one observation. Germline and junction disagree at one end, which may indicate a read error. The chain recombines TRBV11-2 with TRBJ2-7; D is possibly TRBD2 (5 bases). From germline, CDR1 is SGHAT and CDR2 FQNNGV. This CDR3 is 13 amino acids long. The CDR3 bases are TGTGCCAGCACCTTAGACTACCGATACGAGCAGTACTTC. This gives the protein CASTLDYRYEQYF.

The chain couples TRBV5-4 to TRBJ1-2, with 8 bases lining up with TRBD1. The CDR3 has 16 amino acids. V gave up 0 bases and J gave up 8 bases; unmatched junction bases: 12. Looked up from germline, CDR1 is SGHNT and CDR2 is YYREEE (reference sequence). The CDR3 spells CASSLGVRDRGDGYTF. The CDR3 DNA follows: TGTGCCAGCAGCTTGGGAGTTCGTGACAGGGGAGACGGCTACACCTTC.

Note on this clone: Within the sample, other DNA sequences also encode this same CDR3. This rearrangement joins TRBV30 to TRBJ2-7; TRBD2 is a possible D gene (5 bases). Germline assignment: CDR1 GTSNPN and CDR2 SVGIG (reference sequence). V shed 0 bases and J shed 1 base, with 7 bases lying between them. The CDR3 runs 13 residues. The CDR3 DNA reads TGTGCCTGGAGTGTCGGGGATTCCTACGAGCAGTACTTC. The encoded protein is CAWSVGDSYEQYF.